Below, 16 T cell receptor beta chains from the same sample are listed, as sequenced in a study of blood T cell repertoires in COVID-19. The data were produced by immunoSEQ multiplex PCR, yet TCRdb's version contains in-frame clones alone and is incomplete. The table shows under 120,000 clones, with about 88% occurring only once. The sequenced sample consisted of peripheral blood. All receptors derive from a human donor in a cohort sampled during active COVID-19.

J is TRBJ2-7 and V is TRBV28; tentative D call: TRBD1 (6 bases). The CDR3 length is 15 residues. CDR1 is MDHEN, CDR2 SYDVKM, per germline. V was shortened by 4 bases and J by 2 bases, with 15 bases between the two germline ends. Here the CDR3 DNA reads TGTGCCAGCAGTTCCGGACAGCCCCGAACCTACGAGCAGTACTTC. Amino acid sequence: CASSSGQPRTYEQYF.

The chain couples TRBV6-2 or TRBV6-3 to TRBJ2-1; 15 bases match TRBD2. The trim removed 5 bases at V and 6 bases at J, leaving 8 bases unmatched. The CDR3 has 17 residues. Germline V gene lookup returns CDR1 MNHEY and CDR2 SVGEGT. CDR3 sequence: CASSTGLAGGRANEQFF. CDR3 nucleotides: TGTGCCAGCAGTACAGGACTAGCGGGAGGGAGGGCCAATGAGCAGTTCTTC.

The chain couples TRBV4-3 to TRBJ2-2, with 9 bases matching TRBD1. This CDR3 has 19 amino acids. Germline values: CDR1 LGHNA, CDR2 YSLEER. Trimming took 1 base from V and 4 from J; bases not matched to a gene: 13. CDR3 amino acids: CASSQVRTGEWGSTGELFF. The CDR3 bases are TGCGCCAGCAGCCAAGTAAGGACAGGGGAGTGGGGTAGCACCGGGGAGCTGTTTTTT.

In DNA form, the CDR3 reads TGCGCCAGCAGCTTCGACAATAATTCACCCCTCCACTTT. This codes for CASSFDNNSPLHF. The rearrangement joins TRBV5-1 to TRBJ1-6; unclear D gene. The germline V gene encodes CDR1 SGHRS and CDR2 YFSETQ. This CDR3 is built from 13 residues. Deletions cut 2 bases from V and 5 bases from J, with 5 bases between.

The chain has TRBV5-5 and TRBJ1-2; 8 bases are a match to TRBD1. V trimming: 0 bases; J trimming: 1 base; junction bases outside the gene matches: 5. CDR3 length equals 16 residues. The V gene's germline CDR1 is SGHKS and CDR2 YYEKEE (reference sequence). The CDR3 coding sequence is TGTGCCAGCAGCTTGGACTGGACAGGGAATAACTATGGCTACACCTTC. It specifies CASSLDWTGNNYGYTF.

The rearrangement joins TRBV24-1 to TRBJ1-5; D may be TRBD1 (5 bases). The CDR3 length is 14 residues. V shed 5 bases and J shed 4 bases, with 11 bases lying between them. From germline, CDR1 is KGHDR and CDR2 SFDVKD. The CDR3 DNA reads TGTGCCACCAGTGGTGAGGGGACTAATCAGCCCCAGCATTTT. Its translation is CATSGEGTNQPQHF.

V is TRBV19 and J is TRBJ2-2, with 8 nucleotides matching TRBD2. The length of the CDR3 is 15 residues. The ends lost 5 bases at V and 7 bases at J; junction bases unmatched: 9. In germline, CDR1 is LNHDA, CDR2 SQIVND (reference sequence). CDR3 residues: CASSPRTSHGGELFF. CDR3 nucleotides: TGTGCCAGTAGTCCTCGGACTAGCCACGGCGGGGAGCTGTTTTTT. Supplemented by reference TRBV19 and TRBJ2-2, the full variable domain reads DGGITQSPKYLFRKEGQNVTLSCEQNLNHDAMYWYRQDPGQGLRLIYYSQIVNDFQKGDIAEGYSVSREKKESFPLTVTSAQKNPTAFYLCASSPRTSHGGELFFGEGSRLTVL.

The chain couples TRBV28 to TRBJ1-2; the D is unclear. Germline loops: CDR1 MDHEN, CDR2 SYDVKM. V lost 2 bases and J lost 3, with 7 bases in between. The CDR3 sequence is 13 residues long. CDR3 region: CASSLGLYYGYTF. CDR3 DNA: TGTGCCAGCAGTTTAGGACTCTACTATGGCTACACCTTC.

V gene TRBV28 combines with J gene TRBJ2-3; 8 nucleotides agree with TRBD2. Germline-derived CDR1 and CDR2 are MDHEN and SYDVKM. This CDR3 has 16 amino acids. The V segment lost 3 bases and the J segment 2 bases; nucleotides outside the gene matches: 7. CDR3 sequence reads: CASSFPTSAPTDTQYF. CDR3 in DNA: TGTGCCAGCAGTTTCCCGACTAGCGCACCCACAGATACGCAGTATTTT.

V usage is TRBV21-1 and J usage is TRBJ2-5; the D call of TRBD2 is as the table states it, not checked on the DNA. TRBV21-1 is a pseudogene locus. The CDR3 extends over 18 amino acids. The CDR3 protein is CASSKVLELAGGQETQYF. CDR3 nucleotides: TGTGCCAGCAGCAAAGTCTTGGAGCTAGCGGGAGGGCAAGAGACCCAGTACTTC.

Here the CDR3 reads CASRQGLVGDTQYF. The CDR3 region has the DNA TGTGCCAGCAGGCAGGGACTAGTGGGTGATACGCAGTATTTT. The chain employs TRBV6-6 and TRBJ2-3, with 8 positions matching TRBD2. Trimming at V came to 6 bases and at J to 6 bases, leaving 8 bases not matched to a gene. CDR1 is MNHNY, CDR2 SVGAGI, per germline (reference sequence). CDR3 length: 14 amino acids.

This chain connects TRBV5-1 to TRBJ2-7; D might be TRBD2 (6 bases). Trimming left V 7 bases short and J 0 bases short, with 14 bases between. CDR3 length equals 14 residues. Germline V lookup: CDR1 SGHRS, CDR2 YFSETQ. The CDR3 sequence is CASGPQGGSYEQYF. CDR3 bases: TGCGCCAGCGGCCCCCAGGGAGGCTCCTACGAGCAGTACTTC.

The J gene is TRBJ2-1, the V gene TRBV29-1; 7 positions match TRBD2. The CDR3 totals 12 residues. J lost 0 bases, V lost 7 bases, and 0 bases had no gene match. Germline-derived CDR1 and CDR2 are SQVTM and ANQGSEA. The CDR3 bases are TGCAGCGGCGGGAGCTCCTACAATGAGCAGTTCTTC. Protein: CSGGSSYNEQFF.

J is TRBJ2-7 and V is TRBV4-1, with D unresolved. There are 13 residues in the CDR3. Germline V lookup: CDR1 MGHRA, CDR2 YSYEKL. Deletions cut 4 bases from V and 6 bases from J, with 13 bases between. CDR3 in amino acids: CASSLNAVSEQYF. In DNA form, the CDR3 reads TGCGCCAGCAGCCTAAATGCGGTCTCCGAGCAGTACTTC.

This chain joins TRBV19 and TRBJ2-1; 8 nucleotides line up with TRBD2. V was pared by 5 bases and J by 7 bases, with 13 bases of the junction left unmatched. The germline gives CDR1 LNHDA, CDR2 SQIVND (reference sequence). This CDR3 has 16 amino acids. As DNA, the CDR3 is TGTGCCAGTAGTGATGGTAGCGGGATCGATCTGAATGAGCAGTTCTTC. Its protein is CASSDGSGIDLNEQFF.

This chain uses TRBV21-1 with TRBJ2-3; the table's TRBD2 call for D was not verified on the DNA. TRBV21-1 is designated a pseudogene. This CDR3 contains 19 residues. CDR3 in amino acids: CASNLIEASGGPSTDTQYF. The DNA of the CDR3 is TGTGCCAGCAACTTAATAGAGGCTAGCGGGGGGCCTAGTACAGATACGCAGTATTTT.